This T cell receptor beta chain originates from a study of blood T cell repertoires in COVID-19. Here immunoSEQ multiplex PCR was the method, and the copy in TCRdb shows in-frame clones only, minus some. The table lists 95,000 to 150,000 clones, 86% of them singletons. This CDR3 comprises 14 residues. V lost 1 base and J 4 bases, leaving 10 bases between the germline ends. CDR1 and CDR2 (germline): SGHTA, FQGTGA. The clonotype comes from a man aged 40-49 years with acute or convalescent COVID-19. The genes are TRBV7-3 and TRBJ1-1; tentative D call: TRBD1 (5 bases). The specimen sequenced was peripheral blood. Here the CDR3 DNA reads TGTGCCAGCAGCTTAAGGGGCGGGGGCACTGAAGCTTTCTTT. This encodes CASSLRGGGTEAFF.